These 11 T cell receptor beta chains were sequenced from one sample in a study of blood T cell repertoires in COVID-19. Method: immunoSEQ multiplex PCR; TCRdb's copy keeps in-frame clones and lacks some. The sample consists of tens of thousands of clones, about 80% of them appearing once. The sample taken for sequencing was peripheral blood. The receptors were gathered from a human donor in a cohort sampled during active COVID-19.

The chain uses TRBV25-1 and TRBJ2-3; 8 bases are a match to TRBD1. This CDR3 comprises 15 residues. V trimming: 7 bases; J trimming: 2 bases; junction bases outside the gene matches: 8. The V gene's germline CDR1 is MGHDK and CDR2 SYGVNS. CDR3 in amino acids: CASTDTGGPTDTQYF. CDR3 nucleotide sequence: TGTGCCAGCACGGATACAGGGGGGCCCACAGATACGCAGTATTTT. Supplemented by reference TRBV25-1 and TRBJ2-3, the full variable domain reads EADIYQTPRYLVIGTGKKITLECSQTMGHDKMYWYQQDPGMELHLIHYSYGVNSTEKGDLSSESTVSRIRTEHFPLTLESARPSHTSQYLCASTDTGGPTDTQYFGPGTRLTVL.

The V call is TRBV6-2 or TRBV6-3, the J call TRBJ2-7; no firm D call. This CDR3 has 12 residues. Trimming removed 2 bases from V and 1 base from J, with 3 bases in between. In germline, CDR1 is MNHEY, CDR2 SVGEGT. The DNA of the CDR3 is TGTGCCAGCAGTTACCGTTCCTACGAGCAGTACTTC. Translated: CASSYRSYEQYF.

The rearrangement uses TRBV11-2 and TRBJ1-5; perhaps TRBD1 as D (6 bases). Germline V gene lookup returns CDR1 SGHAT and CDR2 FQNNGV. Trimming removed 5 bases at V and 6 bases at J, with 14 bases between. This CDR3 is 14 amino acids long. DNA for the CDR3: TGTGCCAGCAGCCAGTACAGGGCCCCTCAGCCCCAGCATTTT. This encodes CASSQYRAPQPQHF.

The V and J genes are TRBV7-9 and TRBJ2-1; 11 nucleotides align to TRBD2. CDR1 and CDR2 (germline): SEHNR, FQNEAQ (reference sequence). The length of the CDR3 is 17 residues. Trimming at V came to 6 bases and at J to 4 bases, leaving 11 bases not matched to a gene. CDR3 nucleotides: TGTGCCAGCAGTCAGAGGACTAGCGGGTTACGGTACAATGAGCAGTTCTTC. This sequence encodes CASSQRTSGLRYNEQFF. The full variable domain, rest sourced from reference TRBV7-9 and TRBJ2-1, is DTGVSQNPRHKITKRGQNVTFRCDPISEHNRLYWYRQTLGQGPEFLTYFQNEAQLEKSRLLSDRFSAERPKGSFSTLEIQRTEQGDSAMYLCASSQRTSGLRYNEQFFGPGTRLTVL.

As to this clone: A far larger clone is one nucleotide away, so this likely arose from a read error. The chain joins TRBV7-3 to TRBJ1-2; D remains unclear. The V gene lost 10 bases and the J gene lost 4 bases, with 19 bases spanning the gap. This CDR3 has 14 amino acids. Germline CDR1 and CDR2: SGHTA and FQGTGA. The CDR3 region is CAIRNLWESYGYTF. The CDR3, as DNA: TGTGCCATCAGGAACTTATGGGAGAGCTATGGCTACACCTTC.

V and J are TRBV5-4 and TRBJ2-5; 13 nucleotides agree with TRBD2. The length of the CDR3 is 16 residues. CDR1 is SGHNT, CDR2 YYREEE, per germline (reference sequence). V lost 4 bases to trimming and J lost 5 bases; unmatched junction nucleotides: 8. The CDR3 DNA reads TGTGCCAGCAGCCGGACTAGCGGGGGATGGTGGGAGACCCAGTACTTC. Its protein product is CASSRTSGGWWETQYF.

V and J are TRBV7-2 and TRBJ2-1, with D tentatively TRBD1 (6 bases). Germline V gene data show CDR1 as SGHTA and CDR2 as FQGNSA. The CDR3 spans 21 residues. Deletions cut 0 bases from V and 0 bases from J, with 24 bases between. CDR3: CASSLARQGRIRGNSYNEQFF. CDR3 nucleotides: TGTGCCAGCAGCTTAGCTCGTCAGGGTCGAATTAGGGGGAACTCCTACAATGAGCAGTTCTTC.

This clone was found a few times. This chain links TRBV3-1 (or the pseudogene TRBV3-2) with TRBJ1-2; the D gene is possibly TRBD1 (5 bases). This CDR3 has 13 amino acids. The V gene lost 5 bases and the J gene lost 1 base, with 8 bases spanning the gap. Germline CDR1 reads LGHDT; CDR2 reads YNNKEL (reference sequence). Here the CDR3 DNA reads TGTGCCAGCAGCGTCGACAGTAACTATGGCTACACCTTC. Encoded protein: CASSVDSNYGYTF.

This chain uses TRBV7-2 with TRBJ2-1; TRBD2 is a possible D gene (6 bases). Trimming left V 5 bases short and J 9 bases short, with 20 bases between. Germline CDR1 reads SGHTA; CDR2 reads FQGNSA. This CDR3 contains 15 residues. CDR3 residues: CASSPPSRQGLEQFF. In DNA, the CDR3 is TGTGCCAGCAGCCCCCCTTCCCGCCAGGGACTTGAGCAGTTCTTC.

The J gene is TRBJ2-5, the V gene TRBV9, with D perhaps TRBD1 (5 bases). V gave up 3 bases and J gave up 5 bases, with 17 bases separating them. The CDR3 is 15 residues long. Per the germline V gene, CDR1 is SGDLS and CDR2 is YYNGEE. In DNA, the CDR3 is TGTGCCAGCAGCGGTCAGGGAAGTATTTTTGAGACCCAGTACTTC. It specifies CASSGQGSIFETQYF.

The chain carries TRBV5-6 and TRBJ2-3, with 8 positions matching TRBD1. The CDR3 is 14 residues long. The germline gives CDR1 SGHDT, CDR2 YYEEEE. V dropped 4 bases and J dropped 5; count of bases not matched to a gene: 6. For the CDR3, the DNA is TGTGCCAGCAGCACCGGACAGGGTAGAGATACGCAGTATTTT. Translating it yields CASSTGQGRDTQYF.